This TCR beta chain was sequenced in a study of T cells after yellow fever vaccination. Germline values: CDR1 SGHKS, CDR2 YYEKEE (reference sequence). The CDR3 is 18 residues long. The J segment lost 1 base and the V segment lost 3 bases, leaving 10 bases of the junction unmatched. In TCRdb, the 5' RACE reads were re-called with MiXCR into one record per CDR3 protein. The table includes under 600,000 distinct CDR3 sequences, about a fifth detected once. The material was PBMCs, obtained approximately 22 days after the first yellow fever vaccination. V and J are TRBV5-5 and TRBJ2-1; 10 bases fit TRBD2. This sequence was found in a man in his late teens or twenties who received the YFV17D yellow fever vaccine. CDR3 nucleotide sequence: TGTGCCAGCAGCTCCCATCTTTGGACTAGCGGATCCTACAATGAGCAGTTCTTC. Protein: CASSSHLWTSGSYNEQFF.